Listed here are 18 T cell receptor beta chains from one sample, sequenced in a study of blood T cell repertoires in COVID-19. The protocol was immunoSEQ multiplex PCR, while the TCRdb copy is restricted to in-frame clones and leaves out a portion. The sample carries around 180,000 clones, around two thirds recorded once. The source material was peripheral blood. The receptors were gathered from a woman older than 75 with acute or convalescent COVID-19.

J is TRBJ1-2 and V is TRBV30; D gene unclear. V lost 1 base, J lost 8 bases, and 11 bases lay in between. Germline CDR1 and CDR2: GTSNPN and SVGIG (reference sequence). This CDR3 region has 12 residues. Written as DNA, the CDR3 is TGTGCCTGGAGTGCCAAATCCGGGGGCTACACCTTC. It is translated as CAWSAKSGGYTF.

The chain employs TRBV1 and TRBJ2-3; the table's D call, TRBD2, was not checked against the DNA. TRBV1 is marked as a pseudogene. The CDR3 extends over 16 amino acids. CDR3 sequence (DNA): TGCACCAGCAGCCAAGACTGTAGCGGGAGCACAGATACGCAGTATTTT. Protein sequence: CTSSQDCSGSTDTQYF.

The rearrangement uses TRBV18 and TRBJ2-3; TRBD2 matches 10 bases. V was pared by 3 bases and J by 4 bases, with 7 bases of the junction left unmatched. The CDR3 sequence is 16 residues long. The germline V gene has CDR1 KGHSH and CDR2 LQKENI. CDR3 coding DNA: TGTGCCAGCTCACCGAGTCTAGCGGGAGCCCCAGATACGCAGTATTTT. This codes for CASSPSLAGAPDTQYF.

The CDR3 protein is CATSREPSGNNEQFF. For the CDR3, the DNA is TGTGCCACCAGCAGAGAGCCTAGCGGAAACAATGAGCAGTTCTTC. The chain recombines TRBV15 with TRBJ2-1, with 7 bases identical to TRBD2. Trimming removed 0 bases from V and 5 bases from J; junction bases left unmatched: 4. Per germline, CDR1 LNHNV and CDR2 YYDKDF (reference sequence). CDR3 length: 15 amino acids.

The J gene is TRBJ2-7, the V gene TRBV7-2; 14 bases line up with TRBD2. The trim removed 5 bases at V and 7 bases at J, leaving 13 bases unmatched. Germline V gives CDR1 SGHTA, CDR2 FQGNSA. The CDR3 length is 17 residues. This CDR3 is CASSPGTSGSQGWEQYF. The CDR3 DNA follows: TGTGCCAGCAGCCCCGGGACTAGCGGGAGCCAGGGGTGGGAGCAGTACTTC.

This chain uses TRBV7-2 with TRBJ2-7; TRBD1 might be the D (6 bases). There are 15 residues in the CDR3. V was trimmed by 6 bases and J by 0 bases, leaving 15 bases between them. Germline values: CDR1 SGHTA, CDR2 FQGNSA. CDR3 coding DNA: TGTGCCAGCAGGCACTACAGGGTTGGCTCCTACGAGCAGTACTTC. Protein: CASRHYRVGSYEQYF.

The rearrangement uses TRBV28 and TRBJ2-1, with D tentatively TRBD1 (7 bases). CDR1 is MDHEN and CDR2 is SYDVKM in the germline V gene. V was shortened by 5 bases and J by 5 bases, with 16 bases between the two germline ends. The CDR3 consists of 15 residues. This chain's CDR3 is CASSPPGQRDNEQFF. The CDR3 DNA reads TGTGCCAGCAGTCCTCCGGGACAGCGGGACAATGAGCAGTTCTTC. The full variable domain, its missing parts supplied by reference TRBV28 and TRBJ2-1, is DVKVTQSSRYLVKRTGEKVFLECVQDMDHENMFWYRQDPGLGLRLIYFSYDVKMKEKGDIPEGYSVSREKKERFSLILESASTNQTSMYLCASSPPGQRDNEQFFGPGTRLTVL.

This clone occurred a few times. CDR3 coding DNA: TGTGCCAGCAGCTTGGATGTCAGAAAGAACACTGAAGCTTTCTTT. Residues: CASSLDVRKNTEAFF. The J gene is TRBJ1-1, the V gene TRBV5-5; no clear D. Deletions cut 0 bases from V and 1 base from J, with 10 bases between. The CDR3 is 15 residues long. CDR1 and CDR2 from the germline V gene are SGHKS and YYEKEE (reference sequence). The full variable domain, completed using reference TRBV5-5 and TRBJ1-1, is DAGVTQSPTHLIKTRGQQVTLRCSPISGHKSVSWYQQVLGQGPQFIFQYYEKEERGRGNFPDRFSARQFPNYSSELNVNALLLGDSALYLCASSLDVRKNTEAFFGQGTRLTVV.

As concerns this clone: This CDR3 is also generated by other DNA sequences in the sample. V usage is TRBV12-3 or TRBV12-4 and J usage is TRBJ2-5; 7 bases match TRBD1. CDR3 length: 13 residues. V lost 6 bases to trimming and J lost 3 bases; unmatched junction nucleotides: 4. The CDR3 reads CASSPDREETQYF. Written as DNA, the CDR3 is TGTGCCAGCAGCCCAGACAGGGAAGAGACCCAGTACTTC.

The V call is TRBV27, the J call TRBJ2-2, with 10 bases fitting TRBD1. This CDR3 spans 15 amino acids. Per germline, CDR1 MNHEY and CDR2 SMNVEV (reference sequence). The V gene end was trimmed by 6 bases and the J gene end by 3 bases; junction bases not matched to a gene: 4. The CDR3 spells CASSRQGAYTGELFF. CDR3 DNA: TGTGCCAGCAGCCGACAGGGGGCGTACACCGGGGAGCTGTTTTTT.

CDR3 sequence: CASSLWTISWNTEAFF. CDR3 in DNA: TGTGCCAGCAGCTTATGGACAATATCGTGGAACACTGAAGCTTTCTTT. This chain uses TRBV5-6 with TRBJ1-1; the D gene is possibly TRBD1 (5 bases). The CDR3 totals 16 residues. Trimming took off 2 bases at V and 1 base at J, with 15 bases between the two ends. The germline V gene encodes CDR1 SGHDT and CDR2 YYEEEE. Together with reference TRBV5-6 and TRBJ1-1, the CDR3 gives the full variable domain: DAGVTQSPTHLIKTRGQQVTLRCSPKSGHDTVSWYQQALGQGPQFIFQYYEEEERQRGNFPDRFSGHQFPNYSSELNVNALLLGDSALYLCASSLWTISWNTEAFFGQGTRLTVV.

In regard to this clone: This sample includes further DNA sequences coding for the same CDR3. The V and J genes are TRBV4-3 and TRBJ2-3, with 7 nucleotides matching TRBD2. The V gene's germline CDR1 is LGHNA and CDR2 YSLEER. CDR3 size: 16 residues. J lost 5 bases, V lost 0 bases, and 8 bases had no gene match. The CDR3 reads CASSQDLAGVGDTQYF. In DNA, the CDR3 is TGCGCCAGCAGCCAAGATTTGGCGGGAGTTGGAGATACGCAGTATTTT.

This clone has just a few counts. CDR3 residues: CASSQPGTSNHEQYF. In DNA, the CDR3 is TGTGCCAGCAGCCAACCCGGGACTAGCAACCACGAGCAGTACTTC. This chain joins TRBV4-2 and TRBJ2-7; 9 bases align to TRBD2. Germline V gene lookup returns CDR1 LGHNA and CDR2 YNFKEQ. V dropped 2 bases and J dropped 5; count of bases not matched to a gene: 7. This CDR3 has 15 residues.

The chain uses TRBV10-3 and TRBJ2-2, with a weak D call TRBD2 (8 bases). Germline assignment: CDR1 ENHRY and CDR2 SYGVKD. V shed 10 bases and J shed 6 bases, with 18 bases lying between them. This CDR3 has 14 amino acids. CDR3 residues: CATGRGRESGELFF. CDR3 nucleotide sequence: TGTGCCACCGGGAGGGGGCGCGAGTCCGGGGAGCTGTTTTTT.

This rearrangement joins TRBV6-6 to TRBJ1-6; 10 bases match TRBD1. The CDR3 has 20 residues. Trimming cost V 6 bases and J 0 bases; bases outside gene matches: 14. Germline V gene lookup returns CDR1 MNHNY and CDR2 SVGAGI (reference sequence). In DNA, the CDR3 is TGTGCCAGCAGCCGGCATTCCGGGACAGGGGCCAGCTCCTATAATTCACCCCTCCACTTT. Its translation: CASSRHSGTGASSYNSPLHF.

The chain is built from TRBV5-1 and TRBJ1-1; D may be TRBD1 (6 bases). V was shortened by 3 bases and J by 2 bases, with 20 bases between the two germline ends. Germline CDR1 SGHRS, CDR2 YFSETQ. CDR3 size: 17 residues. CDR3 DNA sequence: TGCGCCAGCAGCTCCGCACCCAATCTCAGGGGCAACACTGAAGCTTTCTTT. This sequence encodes CASSSAPNLRGNTEAFF.

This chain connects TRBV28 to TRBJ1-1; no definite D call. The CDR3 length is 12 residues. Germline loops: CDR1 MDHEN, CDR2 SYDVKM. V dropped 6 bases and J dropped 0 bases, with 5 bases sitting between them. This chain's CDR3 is CASRALNTEAFF. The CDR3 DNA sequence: TGTGCCAGCAGGGCCTTGAACACTGAAGCTTTCTTT.

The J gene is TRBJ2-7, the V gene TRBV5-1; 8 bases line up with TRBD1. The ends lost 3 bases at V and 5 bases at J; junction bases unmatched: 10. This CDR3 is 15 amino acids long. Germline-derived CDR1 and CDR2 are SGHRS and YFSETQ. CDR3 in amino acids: CASSSRTGNSHEQYF. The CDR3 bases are TGCGCCAGCAGCTCCCGGACAGGGAATTCCCACGAGCAGTACTTC.